The 9 T cell receptor beta chains below were found in one sample sequenced in a study of T cells in Graves' hyperthyroidism and ophthalmopathy. Amplification targeted TCR beta CDR3 regions from RNA transcripts. First-round RT-PCR targeting the TCR CDR3 was performed with the HTBI primer set. TCRdb passed the multiplex PCR reads through MiXCR, listing each CDR3 protein once. The sample contains approximately 630,000 distinct CDR3 sequences, under 20% of which appear only once. Material for sequencing was blood. Receptor source: a woman aged 25 to 39 with Graves' hyperthyroidism.

A note on this clonotype: One junction end disagrees with the germline gene, perhaps due to a read error. The CDR3 loop is CAGSLGRDNYEQYF. In DNA, the CDR3 is TGTGCCGGCAGCTTAGGTAGGGACAACTACGAGCAGTACTTC. The J gene is TRBJ2-7, the V gene TRBV11-2; tentatively, D is TRBD1 (6 bases). Germline assignment: CDR1 SGHAT and CDR2 FQNNGV. The CDR3 sequence is 14 residues long.

This clonotype has ten or more counts. The chain carries TRBV27 and TRBJ1-5; no reliable D call. CDR3 length: 13 residues. Germline V gene lookup returns CDR1 MNHEY and CDR2 SMNVEV (reference sequence). Trimming left V 4 bases short and J 6 bases short, with 10 bases between. For the CDR3, the DNA is TGTGCCAGCAGTTACCGGGGTCTTCAGCCCCAGCATTTT. The encoded protein is CASSYRGLQPQHF.

This chain links TRBV30 with TRBJ2-3, with TRBD1 identical over 9 bases. The CDR3 runs 15 residues. The V segment lost 3 bases and the J segment 6 bases; nucleotides outside the gene matches: 10. CDR1 and CDR2 (germline): GTSNPN, SVGIG (reference sequence). The CDR3 bases are TGTGCCTGGAGCCTAACAGGGGGCCTCTCGGATACGCAGTATTTT. Its translation is CAWSLTGGLSDTQYF.

This clonotype showed up just a few times. The gene calls are TRBV20-1 and TRBJ1-5; TRBD1 might be the D (6 bases). V lost 3 bases, J lost 1 base, and 16 bases lay in between. Germline V gene data show CDR1 as DFQATT and CDR2 as SNEGSKA (reference sequence). The CDR3 totals 16 residues. The CDR3 DNA sequence: TGCAGTGCTAGGATGGGGGCTGGTCTCAGCAATCAGCCCCAGCATTTT. Protein: CSARMGAGLSNQPQHF.

This chain joins TRBV12-3 or TRBV12-4 and TRBJ2-7, with D hard to call. Between the trimmed V and J ends, which lost 3 bases and 5 bases, there was a span of 11 bases. CDR3 size: 13 residues. CDR3 sequence: CASSLWKTDEQYF. CDR3 nucleotide sequence: TGTGCCAGCAGTTTGTGGAAAACCGACGAGCAGTACTTC.

This clonotype was found a few times. The chain combines TRBV6-2 or TRBV6-3 with TRBJ2-1, with TRBD2 as a possible D gene (5 bases). Looked up from germline, CDR1 is MNHEY and CDR2 is SVGEGT. This CDR3 has 16 residues. The ends were cut back, 5 bases at V and 2 bases at J, with 16 bases in the middle. CDR3 nucleotide sequence: TGTGCCAGCAGTACCCGGCGGAGCGGAACCTACAATGAGCAGTTCTTC. It codes for CASSTRRSGTYNEQFF.

At least ten counts were recorded for this clonotype. This chain uses TRBV20-1 with TRBJ2-1; D is undetermined. Deletions cut 0 bases from V and 8 bases from J, with 14 bases between. The CDR3 has 14 amino acids. The germline V gene encodes CDR1 DFQATT and CDR2 SNEGSKA (reference sequence). The CDR3, as DNA: TGCAGTGCTAGAGATTTCCTTGTGGGCCATGAGCAGTTCTTC. Amino acids: CSARDFLVGHEQFF.

The rearrangement links TRBV10-2 to TRBJ1-1; D is ambiguous. Trimming cost V 2 bases and J 1 base, with 5 bases left between them. Germline V gene sequence: CDR1 WSHSY, CDR2 SAAADI. The CDR3 sequence is 13 residues long. CDR3 amino acids: CASSEERNTEAFF. DNA of the CDR3: TGCGCCAGCAGTGAGGAACGGAACACTGAAGCTTTCTTT.

Worth noting for this clonotype: It may be a read error: a sequence one base away is much more abundant. The chain employs TRBV12-3 or TRBV12-4 and TRBJ2-3; 10 bases map to TRBD2. Trimming removed 6 bases from V and 0 bases from J; junction bases left unmatched: 18. This CDR3 contains 20 residues. The CDR3 protein is CASSPGSSSLAGASTDTQYF. Here the CDR3 DNA reads TGTGCCAGCAGCCCCGGGAGTTCTTCTCTAGCGGGAGCGAGCACAGATACGCAGTATTTT.